A single sample is the source of the 25 T cell receptor beta chains below, sequenced in a study of siplizumab effects on memory and regulatory T cells. Generated by immunoSEQ multiplex PCR, the TCRdb table keeps only in-frame clones and is missing some. This sample yields about 98,000 clones, of which around nine tenths are seen a single time; 0.85% to 1.3% belongs to the top ten. The sample consisted of CD4+ T cells sorted from blood. These receptors all come from a human donor in good health.

CDR3: CASSLRGGPSTGELFF. Here the CDR3 DNA reads TGCGCCAGCAGCTTGAGGGGGGGCCCGAGCACCGGGGAGCTGTTTTTT. The J gene is TRBJ2-2, the V gene TRBV5-1; TRBD2 is a possible D gene (7 bases). From germline, CDR1 is SGHRS and CDR2 YFSETQ. V was pared by 1 base and J by 4 bases, with 14 bases between. CDR3 length: 16 residues. The full variable domain, in which reference TRBV5-1 and TRBJ2-2 provide the parts outside the CDR3, is KAGVTQTPRYLIKTRGQQVTLSCSPISGHRSVSWYQQTPGQGLQFLFEYFSETQRNKGNFPGRFSGRQFSNSRSEMNVSTLELGDSALYLCASSLRGGPSTGELFFGEGSRLTVL.

The V and J genes are TRBV9 and TRBJ1-1, with D perhaps matching TRBD1 (5 bases). Germline lookup yields CDR1 SGDLS and CDR2 YYNGEE. The CDR3 consists of 17 residues. Trimming pared 0 bases from V and 4 bases from J, leaving 19 bases between. CDR3 region: CASSVAPSRALGTEAFF. In DNA form, the CDR3 reads TGTGCCAGCAGCGTAGCCCCGAGCAGGGCTTTAGGCACTGAAGCTTTCTTT.

The CDR3 bases are TGCAGCGGGGTGGGTCCGCTGGCCACAGATACGCAGTATTTT. This sequence encodes CSGVGPLATDTQYF. The chain has TRBV29-1 and TRBJ2-3, with unresolved D. The CDR3 loop spans 14 amino acids. The V and J ends lost 7 bases and 2 bases respectively, with 16 bases between them. CDR1 SQVTM and CDR2 ANQGSEA come from the germline V gene.

This clone has just one count. The chain's CDR3 is CASSGKQNSGANVLTF. CDR3 DNA sequence: TGTGCCAGCAGTGGAAAACAGAACTCTGGGGCCAACGTCCTGACTTTC. J is TRBJ2-6 and V is TRBV6-1; D gene unclear. Germline-derived CDR1 and CDR2 are MNHNS and SASEGT. V lost 4 bases, J lost 0 bases, and 10 bases lay in between. The CDR3 runs 16 residues.

This clone was found a few times. In DNA, the CDR3 is TGCAGCGTCCGAAATAGACACAGTCCCACTGAAGCTTTCTTT. The encoded protein is CSVRNRHSPTEAFF. The J gene is TRBJ1-1, the V gene TRBV29-1; D is unresolved. The V gene's germline CDR1 is SQVTM and CDR2 ANQGSEA. Between the trimmed V and J ends, which lost 6 bases and 4 bases, there was a span of 18 bases. This CDR3 has 14 amino acids.

The chain couples TRBV5-1 to TRBJ2-5, with D unresolved. CDR1 is SGHRS, CDR2 YFSETQ, per germline. V was cut by 2 bases and J by 1 base, with 6 bases left in between. The CDR3 is 13 residues long. The CDR3 sequence: CASSFSVQETQYF. The CDR3 DNA follows: TGCGCCAGCAGCTTCTCAGTCCAAGAGACCCAGTACTTC.

In nucleotides, the CDR3 is TGTGCCAGCCGCGTTGATTCTTATCAGCCCCAGCATTTT. Amino acid sequence: CASRVDSYQPQHF. The chain uses TRBV5-6 and TRBJ1-5; no reliable D call. Germline lookup yields CDR1 SGHDT and CDR2 YYEEEE. The CDR3 is made up of 13 amino acids. Trimming took off 7 bases at V and 5 bases at J, with 13 bases between the two ends.

J is TRBJ1-4 and V is TRBV6-1; a weak D match, TRBD1 (5 bases). Germline V lookup: CDR1 MNHNS, CDR2 SASEGT. This CDR3 comprises 15 residues. The V gene lost 7 bases and the J gene lost 6 bases, with 18 bases spanning the gap. CDR3 DNA: TGTGCCAGCACCCCATCGTGGCAGGGCCATGAAAAACTGTTTTTT. Protein sequence: CASTPSWQGHEKLFF.

The chain couples TRBV19 to TRBJ1-5, with 7 bases lining up with TRBD1. Germline V gene sequence: CDR1 LNHDA, CDR2 SQIVND (reference sequence). V lost 5 bases and J lost 7; bases outside the gene matches: 14. The CDR3 is 16 amino acids. CDR3 protein: CASSRRWRGQEQPQHF. DNA of the CDR3: TGTGCCAGTAGTCGAAGATGGAGGGGGCAGGAACAGCCCCAGCATTTT.

In DNA form, the CDR3 reads TGTGCCAGCAGCTCGAGAACAGGACTAGCGGTCCATGAGCAGTTCTTC. It encodes CASSSRTGLAVHEQFF. The chain employs TRBV7-6 and TRBJ2-1, with 10 bases identical to TRBD2. Losses at the gene ends were 4 bases for V and 8 bases for J; bases not matched to a gene: 11. This CDR3 has 16 amino acids. Per germline, CDR1 SGHVS and CDR2 FNYEAQ.

V gene TRBV7-9 combines with J gene TRBJ2-3; D might be TRBD1 or TRBD2, each matching 6 bases. This CDR3 is built from 17 residues. With 7 bases removed from V and 6 bases from J, the gap between germline ends came to 26 bases. The germline gives CDR1 SEHNR, CDR2 FQNEAQ (reference sequence). The CDR3 loop is CASTRKGGVLGGDTQYF. The CDR3 DNA sequence: TGTGCCAGCACCAGAAAGGGGGGAGTATTAGGCGGGGATACGCAGTATTTT.

The chain has TRBV5-1 and TRBJ2-7; 8 bases agree with TRBD2. The CDR3 loop spans 15 amino acids. Germline values: CDR1 SGHRS, CDR2 YFSETQ. Losses at the gene ends were 4 bases for V and 2 bases for J; bases not matched to a gene: 8. This CDR3 is CASSQTGTSPYEQYF. CDR3 bases: TGCGCCAGCAGCCAAACCGGGACTAGTCCCTACGAGCAGTACTTC.

The chain is built from TRBV9 and TRBJ2-7; 7 bases are shared with TRBD1. Germline V lookup: CDR1 SGDLS, CDR2 YYNGEE. Unmatched junction bases numbered 2, after V lost 3 bases and J lost 5 bases. The CDR3 has 12 residues. The CDR3: CASSGTGDEQYF. The CDR3 DNA reads TGTGCCAGCAGCGGGACAGGCGACGAGCAGTACTTC.

The count of this clone is one. The V call is TRBV7-8, the J call TRBJ2-1; D is uncertain. The V end was cut by 2 bases, the J end by 5 bases, with 19 bases between. Germline CDR1 SGHVS, CDR2 FQNEAQ. The CDR3 contains 17 residues. CDR3 DNA: TGTGCCAGCAGCTTACGGGCAGTCGGGTACGTAAACAATGAGCAGTTCTTC. This gives the protein CASSLRAVGYVNNEQFF.

The gene calls are TRBV7-8 and TRBJ1-1; D remains ambiguous. V was trimmed by 5 bases and J by 1 base, leaving 11 bases between them. Germline values: CDR1 SGHVS, CDR2 FQNEAQ. CDR3 length: 14 residues. The CDR3 nucleotides are TGTGCCAGCAGCGCAGTCGCAGGGAACACTGAAGCTTTCTTT. Translated, it gives CASSAVAGNTEAFF.

CDR3 region: CAWSVTSNQPQHF. DNA of the CDR3: TGTGCCTGGAGTGTTACGAGCAATCAGCCCCAGCATTTT. The chain uses TRBV30 and TRBJ1-5; D gene unclear. V dropped 0 bases and J dropped 1 base, with 4 bases sitting between them. The length of the CDR3 is 13 residues. CDR1 and CDR2 (germline): GTSNPN, SVGIG (reference sequence).

This clone was counted once. The chain carries TRBV30 and TRBJ2-1, with a weak D call TRBD2 (5 bases). The germline V and J ends were trimmed by 8 bases and 4 bases, with 12 bases remaining between them. Germline CDR1 is GTSNPN and CDR2 is SVGIG (reference sequence). CDR3 length: 12 residues. The CDR3 sequence: CAAGRSYNEQFF. In DNA form, the CDR3 reads TGTGCCGCGGGTCGGTCGTACAATGAGCAGTTCTTC.

The chain is built from TRBV5-4 and TRBJ1-1; D perhaps matches TRBD1 (5 bases). Trimming shortened V by 0 bases and J by 1 base, and 10 bases separated the two germline ends. The germline CDR1 and CDR2 sequences are SGHNT and YYREEE (reference sequence). This CDR3 has 15 amino acids. The CDR3 nucleotides are TGTGCCAGCAGCTTGGGCAGGGTAGGGAACACTGAAGCTTTCTTT. Protein sequence: CASSLGRVGNTEAFF.

CDR3 sequence (DNA): TGTGCCAGCAGCTTAAACAGGAGGAACACCGGGGAGCTGTTTTTT. Its translation: CASSLNRRNTGELFF. The chain carries TRBV7-3 and TRBJ2-2; tentatively, D is TRBD1 (5 bases). Germline V lookup: CDR1 SGHTA, CDR2 FQGTGA. The CDR3 runs to 15 residues. V lost 1 base and J 1 base, leaving 7 bases between the germline ends.

The chain carries TRBV7-9 and TRBJ1-1; 7 nucleotides line up with TRBD1. Germline trimming cut 4 bases from V and 5 bases from J; bases unmatched to any gene: 4. The CDR3 covers 13 residues. Looked up from germline, CDR1 is SEHNR and CDR2 is FQNEAQ (reference sequence). CDR3 nucleotide sequence: TGTGCCAGCAGCTCTACAGGGGTGACTGAAGCTTTCTTT. Translating it yields CASSSTGVTEAFF.

The CDR3, as DNA: TGTGCCAGCAGCTTAGGGGACCCGGGGACTGAAGCTTTCTTT. Translated, it gives CASSLGDPGTEAFF. The V call is TRBV7-2, the J call TRBJ1-1, with a possible D match to TRBD1 (5 bases). Germline V gene data show CDR1 as SGHTA and CDR2 as FQGNSA. Trimming left V 1 base short and J 5 bases short, with 11 bases between. The CDR3 loop spans 14 amino acids. Full variable domain (missing parts from reference TRBV7-2 and TRBJ1-1): GAGVSQSPSNKVTEKGKDVELRCDPISGHTALYWYRQSLGQGLEFLIYFQGNSAPDKSGLPSDRFSAERTGGSVSTLTIQRTQQEDSAVYLCASSLGDPGTEAFFGQGTRLTVV.

DNA of the CDR3: TGTGCCAGCAAAATAGCGGATGAGCAGTTCTTC. Protein sequence: CASKIADEQFF. The V and J genes are TRBV2 and TRBJ2-1, with D perhaps matching TRBD2 (6 bases). V lost 7 bases, J lost 8 bases, and 9 bases lay in between. The CDR3 runs 11 residues. The germline V gene encodes CDR1 SNHLY and CDR2 FYNNEI.

The chain has TRBV5-1 and TRBJ2-5, with 9 bases aligning to TRBD2. The CDR3 length is 15 residues. The ends lost 4 bases at V and 3 bases at J; junction bases unmatched: 7. Germline V gene data show CDR1 as SGHRS and CDR2 as YFSETQ. CDR3 sequence reads: CASSPTSGGKETQYF. Written as DNA, the CDR3 is TGCGCCAGCAGCCCGACTAGCGGCGGGAAAGAGACCCAGTACTTC.

The chain recombines TRBV12-5 with TRBJ1-1; no clear D. V was shortened by 3 bases and J by 1 base, with 15 bases between the two germline ends. Germline CDR1 LGHNT, CDR2 FRNRAP. CDR3 length: 16 amino acids. CDR3 loop: CASGFWRGNENTEAFF. In DNA, the CDR3 is TGTGCTAGTGGTTTTTGGCGGGGAAATGAGAACACTGAAGCTTTCTTT.

In its sample, this clone was seen a few times. The chain joins TRBV28 to TRBJ1-5, with TRBD1 as a possible D gene (6 bases). CDR1 is MDHEN and CDR2 is SYDVKM in the germline V gene. Trimming took 2 bases from V and 7 from J, leaving 12 bases between them. CDR3 length: 14 amino acids. CDR3 loop: CASSLGQSRQPQHF. CDR3 nucleotides: TGTGCCAGCAGTTTAGGACAGAGCAGGCAGCCCCAGCATTTT. Complete variable domain (other parts from reference TRBV28 and TRBJ1-5): DVKVTQSSRYLVKRTGEKVFLECVQDMDHENMFWYRQDPGLGLRLIYFSYDVKMKEKGDIPEGYSVSREKKERFSLILESASTNQTSMYLCASSLGQSRQPQHFGDGTRLSIL.